This T cell receptor beta chain was obtained from a study of early T cells in non-severe SARS-CoV-2 infection. Researchers attached unique molecular identifiers to individual cDNA molecules. TCRdb analysed the 5' RACE reads with MiXCR anew, one entry per CDR3 protein. The repertoire consists of tens of thousands of distinct CDR3 sequences, with 13% occurring once and the leading ten covering around a tenth. The CDR3 is 13 amino acids. Germline V gives CDR1 ENHRY, CDR2 SYGVKD. J gave up 5 bases and V 7 bases, and 5 bases lay outside the gene matches. The specimen was whole blood, collected at baseline. The clonotype was recovered from an adult who was a healthcare worker with PCR-confirmed SARS-CoV-2 infection or an uninfected control (not recorded which). The chain couples TRBV10-3 to TRBJ2-1, with 7 bases lining up with TRBD2. The CDR3 DNA follows: TGTGCCATCATGACTAGCAGAAACAATGAGCAGTTCTTC. Protein: CAIMTSRNNEQFF.